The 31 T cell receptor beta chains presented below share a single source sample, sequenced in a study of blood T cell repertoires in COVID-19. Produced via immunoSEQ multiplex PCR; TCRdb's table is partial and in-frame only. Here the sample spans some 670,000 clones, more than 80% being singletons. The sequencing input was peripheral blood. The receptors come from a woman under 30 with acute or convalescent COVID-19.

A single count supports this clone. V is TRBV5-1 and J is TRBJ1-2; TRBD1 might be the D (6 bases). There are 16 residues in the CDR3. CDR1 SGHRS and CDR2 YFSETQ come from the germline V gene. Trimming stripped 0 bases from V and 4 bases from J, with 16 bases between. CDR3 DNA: TGCGCCAGCAGCTTGGGTCAGGGGCCTCCCTTCTATGGCTACACCTTC. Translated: CASSLGQGPPFYGYTF. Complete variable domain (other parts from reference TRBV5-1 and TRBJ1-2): KAGVTQTPRYLIKTRGQQVTLSCSPISGHRSVSWYQQTPGQGLQFLFEYFSETQRNKGNFPGRFSGRQFSNSRSEMNVSTLELGDSALYLCASSLGQGPPFYGYTFGSGTRLTVV.

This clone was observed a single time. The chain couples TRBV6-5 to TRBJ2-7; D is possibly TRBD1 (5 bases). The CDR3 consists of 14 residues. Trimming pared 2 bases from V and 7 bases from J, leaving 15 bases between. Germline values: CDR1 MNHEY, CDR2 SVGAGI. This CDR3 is CASSYIRQGVEQYF. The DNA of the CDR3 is TGTGCCAGCAGTTACATAAGGCAGGGTGTGGAGCAGTACTTC.

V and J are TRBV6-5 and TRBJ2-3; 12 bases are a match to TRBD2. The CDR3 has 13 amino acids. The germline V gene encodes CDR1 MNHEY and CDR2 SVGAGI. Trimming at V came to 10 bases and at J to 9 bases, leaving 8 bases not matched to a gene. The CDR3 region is CATRGLAGGTQYF. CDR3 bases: TGTGCCACAAGAGGGCTAGCGGGGGGGACGCAGTATTTT.

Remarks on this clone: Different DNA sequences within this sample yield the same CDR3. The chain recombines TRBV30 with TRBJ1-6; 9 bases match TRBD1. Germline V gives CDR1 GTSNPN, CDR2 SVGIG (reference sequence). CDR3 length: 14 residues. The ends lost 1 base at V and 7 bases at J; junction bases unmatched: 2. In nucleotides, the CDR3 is TGTGCCTGGAGTGAAGGACAGGGGAATTCACCCCTCCACTTT. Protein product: CAWSEGQGNSPLHF.

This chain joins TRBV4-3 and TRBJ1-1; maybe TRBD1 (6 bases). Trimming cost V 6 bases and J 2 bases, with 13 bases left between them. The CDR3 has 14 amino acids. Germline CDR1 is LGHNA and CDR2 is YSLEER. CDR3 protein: CASRPGTPNTEAFF. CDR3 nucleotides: TGCGCCAGCAGACCCGGGACACCAAACACTGAAGCTTTCTTT.

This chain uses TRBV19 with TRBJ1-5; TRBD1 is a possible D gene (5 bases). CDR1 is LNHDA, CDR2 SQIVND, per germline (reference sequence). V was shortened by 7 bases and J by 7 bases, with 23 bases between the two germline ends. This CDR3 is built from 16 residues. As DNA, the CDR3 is TGTGCCAGTACCCGCCGGCGGGGCCCCCGGGACCAGCCCCAGCATTTT. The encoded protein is CASTRRRGPRDQPQHF.

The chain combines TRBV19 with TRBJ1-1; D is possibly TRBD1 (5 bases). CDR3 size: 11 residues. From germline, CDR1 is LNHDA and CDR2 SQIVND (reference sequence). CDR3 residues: CASTGNTEAFF. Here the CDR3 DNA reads TGTGCGTCCACAGGGAACACTGAAGCTTTCTTT.

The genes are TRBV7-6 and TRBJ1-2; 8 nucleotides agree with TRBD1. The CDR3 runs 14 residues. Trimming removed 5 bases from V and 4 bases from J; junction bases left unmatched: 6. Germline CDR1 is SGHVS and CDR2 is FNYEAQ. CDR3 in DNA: TGTGCCAGCAGCCCCGGACAGGGCCGCTATGGCTACACCTTC. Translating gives CASSPGQGRYGYTF.

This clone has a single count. The CDR3 DNA sequence: TGTGCCAGCAGCTTAACCCCTCTCGGGGGGCGGAGCACAGATACGCAGTATTTT. Its protein is CASSLTPLGGRSTDTQYF. The chain uses TRBV7-3 and TRBJ2-3; TRBD2 is a possible D gene (7 bases). The V gene's germline CDR1 is SGHTA and CDR2 FQGTGA. The CDR3 consists of 18 residues. With 0 bases removed from V and 0 bases from J, the gap between germline ends came to 16 bases. Supplemented by reference TRBV7-3 and TRBJ2-3, the full variable domain reads GAGVSQTPSNKVTEKGKYVELRCDPISGHTALYWYRQSLGQGPEFLIYFQGTGAADDSGLPNDRFFAVRPEGSVSTLKIQRTERGDSAVYLCASSLTPLGGRSTDTQYFGPGTRLTVL.

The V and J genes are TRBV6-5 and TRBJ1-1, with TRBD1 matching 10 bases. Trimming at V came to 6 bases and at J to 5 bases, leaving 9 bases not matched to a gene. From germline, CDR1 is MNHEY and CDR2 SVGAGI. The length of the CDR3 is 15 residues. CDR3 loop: CASRTGGRVSTEAFF. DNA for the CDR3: TGTGCCAGCAGGACAGGGGGCAGGGTCTCAACTGAAGCTTTCTTT.

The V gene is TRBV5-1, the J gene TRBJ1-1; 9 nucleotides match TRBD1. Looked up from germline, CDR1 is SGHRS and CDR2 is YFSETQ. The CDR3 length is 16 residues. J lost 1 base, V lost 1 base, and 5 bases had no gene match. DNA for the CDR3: TGCGCCAGCAGCTTGACAGGGGGCGCGGGGAACACTGAAGCTTTCTTT. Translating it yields CASSLTGGAGNTEAFF. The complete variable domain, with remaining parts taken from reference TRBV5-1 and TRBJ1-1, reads KAGVTQTPRYLIKTRGQQVTLSCSPISGHRSVSWYQQTPGQGLQFLFEYFSETQRNKGNFPGRFSGRQFSNSRSEMNVSTLELGDSALYLCASSLTGGAGNTEAFFGQGTRLTVV.

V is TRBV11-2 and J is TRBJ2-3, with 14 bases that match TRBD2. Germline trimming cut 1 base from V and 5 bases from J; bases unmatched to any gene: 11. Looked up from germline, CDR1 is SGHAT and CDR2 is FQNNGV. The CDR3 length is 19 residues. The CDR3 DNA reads TGTGCCAGCAGCTTAGCTCGGGGACTAGCGGGGGAAGCGGGAGATACGCAGTATTTT. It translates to CASSLARGLAGEAGDTQYF.

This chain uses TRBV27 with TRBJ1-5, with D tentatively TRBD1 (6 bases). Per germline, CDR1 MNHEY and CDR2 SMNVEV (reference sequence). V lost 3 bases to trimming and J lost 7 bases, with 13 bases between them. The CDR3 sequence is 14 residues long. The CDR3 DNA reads TGTGCCAGCAGTTTTACAGGGAGTTTGCAGCCCCAGCATTTT. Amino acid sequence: CASSFTGSLQPQHF.

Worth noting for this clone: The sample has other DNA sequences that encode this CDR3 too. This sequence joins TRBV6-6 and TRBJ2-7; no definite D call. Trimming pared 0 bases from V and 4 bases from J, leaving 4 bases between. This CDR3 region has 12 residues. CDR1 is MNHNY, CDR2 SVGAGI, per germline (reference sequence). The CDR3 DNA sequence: TGTGCCAGCAGTTACTCCCCTTACGAGCAGTACTTC. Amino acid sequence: CASSYSPYEQYF.

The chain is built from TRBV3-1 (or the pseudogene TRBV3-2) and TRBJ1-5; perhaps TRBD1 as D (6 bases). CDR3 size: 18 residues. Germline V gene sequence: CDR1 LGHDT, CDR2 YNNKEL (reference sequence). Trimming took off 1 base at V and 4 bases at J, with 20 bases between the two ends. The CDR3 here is CASSQVPVLRGDNQPQHF. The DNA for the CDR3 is TGTGCCAGCAGCCAAGTCCCCGTGCTCAGGGGCGATAATCAGCCCCAGCATTTT.

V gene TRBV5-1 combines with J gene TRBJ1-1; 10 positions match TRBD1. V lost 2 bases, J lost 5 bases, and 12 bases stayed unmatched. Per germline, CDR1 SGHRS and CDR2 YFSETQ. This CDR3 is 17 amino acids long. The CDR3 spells CASSFEGRDRGRTEAFF. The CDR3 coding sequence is TGCGCCAGCAGCTTCGAGGGACGGGACAGGGGAAGAACTGAAGCTTTCTTT.

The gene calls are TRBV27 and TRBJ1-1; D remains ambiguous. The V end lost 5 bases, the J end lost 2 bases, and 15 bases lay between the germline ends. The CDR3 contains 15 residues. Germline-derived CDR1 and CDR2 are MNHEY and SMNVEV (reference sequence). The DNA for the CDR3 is TGTGCCAGCAGTCCTCCGGGAGATGGCAACACTGAAGCTTTCTTT. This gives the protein CASSPPGDGNTEAFF.

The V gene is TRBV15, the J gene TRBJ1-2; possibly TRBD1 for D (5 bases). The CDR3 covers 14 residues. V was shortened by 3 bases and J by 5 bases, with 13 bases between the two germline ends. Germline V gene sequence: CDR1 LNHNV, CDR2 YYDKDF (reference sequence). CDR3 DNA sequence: TGTGCCACCAGCAGGGAGGGAAACAGGTATGGCTACACCTTC. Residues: CATSREGNRYGYTF.

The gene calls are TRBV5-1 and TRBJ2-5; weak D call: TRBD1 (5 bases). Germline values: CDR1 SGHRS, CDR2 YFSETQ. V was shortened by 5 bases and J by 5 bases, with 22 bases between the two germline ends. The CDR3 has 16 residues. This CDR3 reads CASRSSQGISSETQYF. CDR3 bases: TGCGCCAGCAGGTCAAGCCAGGGTATTTCATCGGAGACCCAGTACTTC.

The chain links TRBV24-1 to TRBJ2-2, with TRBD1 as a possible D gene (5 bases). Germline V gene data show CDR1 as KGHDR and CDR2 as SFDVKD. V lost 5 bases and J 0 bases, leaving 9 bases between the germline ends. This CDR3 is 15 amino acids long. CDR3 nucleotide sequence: TGTGCCACCAGTGCACCGACAGCGAACACCGGGGAGCTGTTTTTT. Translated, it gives CATSAPTANTGELFF.

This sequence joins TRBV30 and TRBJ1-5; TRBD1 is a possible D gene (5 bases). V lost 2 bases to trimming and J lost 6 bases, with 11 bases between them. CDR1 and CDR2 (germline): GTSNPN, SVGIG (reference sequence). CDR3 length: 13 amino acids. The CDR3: CAWSLTGTQPQHF. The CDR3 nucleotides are TGTGCCTGGAGTCTAACAGGTACTCAGCCCCAGCATTTT.

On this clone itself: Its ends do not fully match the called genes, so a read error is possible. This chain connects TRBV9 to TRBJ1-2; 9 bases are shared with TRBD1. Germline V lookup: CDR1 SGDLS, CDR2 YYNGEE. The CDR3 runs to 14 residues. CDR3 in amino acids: CASSVGGQGPTGKF. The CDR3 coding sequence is TGTGCCAGCAGCGTAGGTGGACAGGGGCCCACCGGGAAATTC.

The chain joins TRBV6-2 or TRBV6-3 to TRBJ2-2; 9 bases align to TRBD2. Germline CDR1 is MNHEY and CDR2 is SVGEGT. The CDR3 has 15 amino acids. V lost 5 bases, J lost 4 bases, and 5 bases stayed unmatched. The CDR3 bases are TGTGCCAGCAGTGGGACTAGCTGGGTCACCGGGGAGCTGTTTTTT. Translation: CASSGTSWVTGELFF.

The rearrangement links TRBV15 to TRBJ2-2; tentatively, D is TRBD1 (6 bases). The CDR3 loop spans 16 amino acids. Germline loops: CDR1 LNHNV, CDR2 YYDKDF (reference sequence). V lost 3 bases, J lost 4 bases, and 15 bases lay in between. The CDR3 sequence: CATSRKTGRTTGELFF. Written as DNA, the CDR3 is TGTGCCACCAGCAGGAAAACAGGGCGTACCACCGGGGAGCTGTTTTTT.

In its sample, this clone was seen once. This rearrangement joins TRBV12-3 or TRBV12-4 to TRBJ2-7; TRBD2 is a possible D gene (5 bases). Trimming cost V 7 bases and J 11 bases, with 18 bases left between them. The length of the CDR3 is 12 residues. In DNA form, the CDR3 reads TGTGCCAGCACCCAATCCCCGGGGATGAAGTACTTC. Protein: CASTQSPGMKYF.

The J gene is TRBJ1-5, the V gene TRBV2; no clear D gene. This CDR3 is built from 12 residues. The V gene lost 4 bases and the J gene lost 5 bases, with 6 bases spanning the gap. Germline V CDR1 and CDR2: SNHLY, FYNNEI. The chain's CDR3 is CASSGGYQPQHF. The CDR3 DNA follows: TGTGCCAGCAGTGGAGGGTATCAGCCCCAGCATTTT.

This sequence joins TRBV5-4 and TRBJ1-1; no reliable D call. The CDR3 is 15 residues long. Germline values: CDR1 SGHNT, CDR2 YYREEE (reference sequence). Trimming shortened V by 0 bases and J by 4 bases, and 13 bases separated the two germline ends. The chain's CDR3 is CASSLEAGFGTEAFF. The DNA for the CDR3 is TGTGCCAGCAGCTTGGAGGCGGGGTTCGGCACTGAAGCTTTCTTT.

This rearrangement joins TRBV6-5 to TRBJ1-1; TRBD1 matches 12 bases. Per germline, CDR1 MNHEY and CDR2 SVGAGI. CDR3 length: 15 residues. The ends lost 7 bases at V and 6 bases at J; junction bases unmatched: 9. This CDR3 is CASNPQGQGASEAFF. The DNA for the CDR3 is TGTGCCAGCAACCCCCAGGGACAGGGGGCCTCTGAAGCTTTCTTT.

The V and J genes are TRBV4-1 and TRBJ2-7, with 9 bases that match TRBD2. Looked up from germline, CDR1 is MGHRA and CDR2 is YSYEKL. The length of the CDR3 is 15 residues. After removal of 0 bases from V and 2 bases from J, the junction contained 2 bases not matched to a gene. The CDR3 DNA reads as TGCGCCAGCAGCCAAGAGCGGGGGGGACCCTACGAGCAGTACTTC. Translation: CASSQERGGPYEQYF.

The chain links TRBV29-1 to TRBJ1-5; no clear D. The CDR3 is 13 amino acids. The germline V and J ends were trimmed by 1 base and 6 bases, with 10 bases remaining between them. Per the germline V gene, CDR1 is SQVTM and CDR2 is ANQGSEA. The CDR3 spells CSVEVGGSQPQHF. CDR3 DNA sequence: TGCAGCGTTGAAGTTGGAGGGAGTCAGCCCCAGCATTTT.

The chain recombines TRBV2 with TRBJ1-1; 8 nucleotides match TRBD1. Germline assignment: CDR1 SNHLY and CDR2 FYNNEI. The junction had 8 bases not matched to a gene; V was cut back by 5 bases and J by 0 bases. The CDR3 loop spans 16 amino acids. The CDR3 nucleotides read TGTGCCAGCAGTCCTAGGACAGGGATATTGAACACTGAAGCTTTCTTT. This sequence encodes CASSPRTGILNTEAFF. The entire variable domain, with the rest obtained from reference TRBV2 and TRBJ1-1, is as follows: EPEVTQTPSHQVTQMGQEVILRCVPISNHLYFYWYRQILGQKVEFLVSFYNNEISEKSEIFDDQFSVERPDGSNFTLKIRSTKLEDSAMYFCASSPRTGILNTEAFFGQGTRLTVV.